This T cell receptor beta chain was profiled in a study of blood T cells in healthy people across ages. A sample-barcoded 5' primer and a J-beta primer mix were used in a second PCR of about 7 to 12 cycles. TCRdb processed the 5' RACE reads anew with MiXCR; each CDR3 protein has one entry. The data contain over 1,500,000 distinct CDR3 sequences, less than 50% of them seen just once; the ten biggest clones take up more than 2%. V was pared by 1 base and J by 2 bases, with 10 bases between. CDR1 and CDR2 from the germline V gene are SEHNR and FQNEAQ (reference sequence). This CDR3 comprises 15 residues.

This clonotype was sampled from a middle-aged woman in good health. Sequenced input: blood. The chain has TRBV7-9 and TRBJ2-3, with no clear D. Here the CDR3 reads CASSLERPTTDTQYF. For the CDR3, the DNA is TGTGCCAGCAGCTTAGAGAGGCCAACCACAGATACGCAGTATTTT. Based on the CDR3 plus reference TRBV7-9 and TRBJ2-3, the full variable domain is DTGVSQNPRHKITKRGQNVTFRCDPISEHNRLYWYRQTLGQGPEFLTYFQNEAQLEKSRLLSDRFSAERPKGSFSTLEIQRTEQGDSAMYLCASSLERPTTDTQYFGPGTRLTVL.